The 7 T cell receptor beta chains given below trace back to one sample, sequenced in a study of cytomegalovirus exposure and HLA in healthy donors. Profiled with immunoSEQ multiplex PCR; TCRdb holds only in-frame clones, not every one. The sample consists of under 200,000 clones, 70% to 90% of them appearing once. Sequencing was done on a sample of PBMCs. The receptors here all came from a woman between 18 and 30 years old in good health and CMV-seronegative.

The chain recombines TRBV2 with TRBJ2-4, with 9 bases fitting TRBD1. The germline V gene encodes CDR1 SNHLY and CDR2 FYNNEI. V trimming: 6 bases; J trimming: 8 bases; junction bases outside the gene matches: 11. CDR3 length: 15 amino acids. The CDR3 sequence: CASRLDPGQGYIQYF. DNA of the CDR3: TGTGCCAGCAGGCTAGACCCGGGACAGGGTTACATTCAGTACTTC. Combining the CDR3 with reference TRBV2 and TRBJ2-4 gives the whole variable domain EPEVTQTPSHQVTQMGQEVILRCVPISNHLYFYWYRQILGQKVEFLVSFYNNEISEKSEIFDDQFSVERPDGSNFTLKIRSTKLEDSAMYFCASRLDPGQGYIQYFGAGTRLSVL.

This chain connects TRBV5-1 to TRBJ1-1; a possible D gene is TRBD1 (5 bases). The CDR3 length is 14 residues. The ends were cut back, 4 bases at V and 2 bases at J, with 12 bases in the middle. Looked up from germline, CDR1 is SGHRS and CDR2 is YFSETQ. The CDR3 bases are TGCGCCAGCAGCAACGGGGGGGTTAACACTGAAGCTTTCTTT. Protein product: CASSNGGVNTEAFF. The full variable domain, its missing parts supplied by reference TRBV5-1 and TRBJ1-1, is KAGVTQTPRYLIKTRGQQVTLSCSPISGHRSVSWYQQTPGQGLQFLFEYFSETQRNKGNFPGRFSGRQFSNSRSEMNVSTLELGDSALYLCASSNGGVNTEAFFGQGTRLTVV.

The rearrangement uses TRBV5-6 and TRBJ2-1, with D possibly TRBD2 on 6 matching bases. The CDR3 has 14 amino acids. Trimming left V 3 bases short and J 4 bases short, with 11 bases between. Per the germline V gene, CDR1 is SGHDT and CDR2 is YYEEEE. For the CDR3, the DNA is TGTGCCAGCAGCTCGGGAGAAGGTTACAATGAGCAGTTCTTC. Residues: CASSSGEGYNEQFF.

This chain joins TRBV4-1 and TRBJ2-7, with a tentative D call TRBD1 (5 bases). CDR1 MGHRA and CDR2 YSYEKL come from the germline V gene. Trimming cost V 4 bases and J 3 bases, with 10 bases left between them. This CDR3 spans 13 amino acids. Here the CDR3 DNA reads TGCGCCAGCAGCCCGACAGTATTCTACGAGCAGTACTTC. Its translation: CASSPTVFYEQYF.

This clone was counted once. J is TRBJ1-6 and V is TRBV25-1; D not certain. The CDR3 sequence is 16 residues long. Germline loops: CDR1 MGHDK, CDR2 SYGVNS. Trimming removed 0 bases from V and 0 bases from J, with 6 bases in between. The CDR3 DNA is TGTGCCAGCAGTGAATATAGGAGCTCCTATAATTCACCCCTCCACTTT. It specifies CASSEYRSSYNSPLHF.

The genes are TRBV9 and TRBJ2-3; maybe TRBD2 (7 bases). Trimming left V 4 bases short and J 6 bases short, with 15 bases between. CDR1 SGDLS and CDR2 YYNGEE come from the germline V gene. The CDR3 has 14 residues. The CDR3 sequence is CASSTKGGADTQYF. Here the CDR3 DNA reads TGTGCCAGCAGCACCAAGGGGGGGGCGGATACGCAGTATTTT.

The chain uses TRBV27 and TRBJ1-2; the match to TRBD1 covers 7 bases. Germline V CDR1 and CDR2: MNHEY, SMNVEV (reference sequence). CDR3 length: 14 residues. J gave up 4 bases and V 2 bases, and 4 bases lay outside the gene matches. CDR3 in DNA: TGTGCCAGCAGTTTACGGGGACAGCCCTATGGCTACACCTTC. Protein: CASSLRGQPYGYTF.